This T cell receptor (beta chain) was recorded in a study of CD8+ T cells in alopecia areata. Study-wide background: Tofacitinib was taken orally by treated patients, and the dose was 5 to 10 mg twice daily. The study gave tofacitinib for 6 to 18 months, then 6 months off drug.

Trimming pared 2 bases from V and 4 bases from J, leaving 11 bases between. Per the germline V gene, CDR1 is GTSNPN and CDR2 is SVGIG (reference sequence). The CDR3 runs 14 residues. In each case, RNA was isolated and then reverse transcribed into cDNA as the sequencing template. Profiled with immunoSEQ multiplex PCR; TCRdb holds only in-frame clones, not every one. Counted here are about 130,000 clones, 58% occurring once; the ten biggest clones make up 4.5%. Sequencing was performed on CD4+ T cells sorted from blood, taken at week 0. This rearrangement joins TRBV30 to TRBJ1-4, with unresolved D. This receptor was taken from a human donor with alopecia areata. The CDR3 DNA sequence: TGTGCCTGGAGTCCGCAGTACCTTAATGAAAAACTGTTTTTT. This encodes CAWSPQYLNEKLFF.